This T cell receptor beta chain was captured in a study of naive and memory T cell subsets. This clonotype is medium-sized in the sample. Amplification of ligated cDNA took four PCR rounds with SP2 and nested alpha and beta constant primers. TCRdb passed the UMI-ligation and nested PCR reads through MiXCR, listing each CDR3 protein once. The sample lists thousands of distinct CDR3 sequences; 4.1% were seen once. Treatment: skin biopsy from saline-injected control site (resident skin T cells). Cells were not sorted; total RNA input targeted roughly 1 to 1000 ng. This CDR3 is built from 15 residues. CDR1 SNHLY and CDR2 FYNNEI come from the germline V gene. V dropped 10 bases and J dropped 7; count of bases not matched to a gene: 10.

The source material was skin, sampled from a saline injection site in the skin. The V gene is TRBV2, the J gene TRBJ2-1; 13 bases match TRBD2. This sequence originates from an adult in good health. The CDR3 here is CANPVGTSGMNEQFF. Written as DNA, the CDR3 is TGTGCCAACCCAGTGGGGACTAGCGGGATGAATGAGCAGTTCTTC.